The 16 T cell receptor beta chains given below trace back to one sample, sequenced in a study of T cells in Graves' hyperthyroidism and ophthalmopathy (dated by TCRdb to 2018 to 2020). The library was obtained by multiplex PCR. The sequencer listed for this sample is Illumina HiSeq 2000. The TCR beta CDR3 regions were amplified from RNA transcripts. The first round of RT-PCR for the TCR CDR3 was performed with the HTBI primer set and the Qiagen OneStep RT-PCR kit. TCRdb reworked the public reads: Q25 trimming with fastp, MiXCR clone assembly, productive beta chains retained. All rows with the same CDR3 protein become a single entry with the most common DNA and genes. The sample yields over 700,000 distinct CDR3 sequences; roughly 40% were counted once. 8% to 9% of the sample lies in the top ten. Source material: blood. Receptors originate from a man aged 18 to 35 with Graves' hyperthyroidism.

The count of this clonotype is one. A read error is possible here, since a much larger clone lies one base away. The genes are TRBV9 and TRBJ2-7; tentative D call: TRBD2 (6 bases). Germline CDR1 and CDR2: SGDLS and YYNGEE. This CDR3 is 12 amino acids long. The CDR3 DNA reads as TGTGCCAGCAGCTTAGCGGCCGACGAGAAGTACTTC. This sequence encodes CASSLAADEKYF.

About this clonotype: This may be a read error, as it is one base from a much larger clone. V is TRBV2 and J is TRBJ1-2; 8 bases fit TRBD1. This CDR3 is built from 15 residues. CDR1 is SNHLY and CDR2 is FYNNEI in the germline V gene. CDR3 DNA sequence: TGTGCCAGCAGTGAAGTAGGACAGGGAGGCTATGGCTACGCCTTC. This translates into CASSEVGQGGYGYAF.

To note about this clonotype: A read error is possible here, since a much larger clone lies one base away. The V gene is TRBV19, the J gene TRBJ1-1; tentatively, D is TRBD1 (6 bases). Germline V gene lookup returns CDR1 LNHDA and CDR2 SQIVND (reference sequence). CDR3 size: 14 residues. CDR3 bases: TGTGCCGGTAGCCAGACAGGAGACTACACTGAAGCTTTCTTT. This translates into CAGSQTGDYTEAFF.

The chain couples TRBV9 to TRBJ2-3; D may be TRBD2 (7 bases). Germline V lookup: CDR1 SGDLS, CDR2 YYNGEE. CDR3 length equals 17 residues. The germline V and J ends were trimmed by 0 bases and 4 bases, with 18 bases remaining between them. The CDR3 nucleotides are TGTGCCAGCAGCGTAGAGGGGGGGAGCGGGGTTTCAGATACGCAGTATTTT. The encoded protein is CASSVEGGSGVSDTQYF.

On this clonotype itself: One junction end disagrees with the germline gene, perhaps due to a read error. This chain uses TRBV5-1 with TRBJ1-1; the D gene is possibly TRBD1 (5 bases). This CDR3 spans 13 amino acids. Per the germline V gene, CDR1 is SGHRS and CDR2 is YFSETQ. The CDR3: CAVTKGRSWNAFF. DNA for the CDR3: TGTGCCGTCACCAAGGGGCGATCGTGGAATGCTTTCTTT.

V is TRBV6-1 and J is TRBJ1-2, with no clear D. The V gene lost 2 bases and the J gene lost 4 bases, with 8 bases spanning the gap. CDR3 length: 13 residues. The germline V gene has CDR1 MNHNS and CDR2 SASEGT. CDR3 sequence (DNA): TGTGCCAGCAGTGAATGGGAGGGCTATGGCTACACCTTC. Translating it yields CASSEWEGYGYTF.

The table lists this clonotype with a few counts. Relative to the germline gene, one junction end is altered; a read error may explain this. The chain has TRBV4-1 and TRBJ2-5; D is possibly TRBD2 (6 bases). In germline, CDR1 is MGHRA, CDR2 YSYEKL. This CDR3 is 16 amino acids long. The CDR3 DNA follows: TGTGCCAGCAGCCAAGAAGGGACGCGGGGCGGGGAGACCCAGTACTTC. Protein: CASSQEGTRGGETQYF.

On this clonotype: One end of the junction does not line up with germline, which may come from a read error. This sequence joins TRBV5-5 and TRBJ2-7; 9 bases agree with TRBD1. The germline V gene encodes CDR1 SGHKS and CDR2 YYEKEE (reference sequence). CDR3 size: 11 residues. CDR3 bases: TGTGCCAGCAGCCATACCGGGACAGGGACCTTC. Translated, it gives CASSHTGTGTF.

As regards this clonotype: Mismatch with germline at one junction end may stem from a read error. This chain connects TRBV10-3 to TRBJ2-2; D call uncertain. Germline V gene data show CDR1 as ENHRY and CDR2 as SYGVKD. The CDR3 is made up of 14 amino acids. The chain's CDR3 is CASSLLSIRRELFF. The CDR3 DNA follows: TGTGCCAGCAGTTTATTATCGATCCGCCGGGAGCTGTTTTTT.

The CDR3 DNA reads TGCAGCGTTGAAGTCTGGGGCCGGAGCTCTGGAAACACCATATATTTT. Translating it yields CSVEVWGRSSGNTIYF. The chain joins TRBV29-1 to TRBJ1-3; D may be TRBD1 (5 bases). CDR1 and CDR2 from the germline V gene are SQVTM and ANQGSEA. The V end lost 1 base, the J end lost 0 bases, and 13 bases lay between the germline ends. CDR3 length: 16 residues.

The chain recombines TRBV12-3 or TRBV12-4 with TRBJ1-6; D is undetermined. V gave up 3 bases and J gave up 14 bases, with 8 bases separating them. The CDR3 has 11 residues. CDR3 in DNA: TGTGCCAGCAGTTTGTCGGGATCCCTCCACTTT. Translation: CASSLSGSLHF.

The chain joins TRBV7-6 to TRBJ1-6; 8 bases align to TRBD1. Unmatched junction bases numbered 11, after V lost 5 bases and J lost 14 bases. The CDR3 contains 14 residues. Germline lookup yields CDR1 SGHVS and CDR2 FNYEAQ. The DNA for the CDR3 is TGTGCCAGCAGCCCGGGGACAGGACCTGCCTCCCTCCACTTT. Amino acids: CASSPGTGPASLHF.

Points on this clonotype: A read error is possible here, since a much larger clone lies one base away. The conserved phenylalanine or tryptophan is not found at the CDR3 terminus, so this likely reflects a read error. The chain carries TRBV7-9 and TRBJ1-2; 7 nucleotides match TRBD1. Trimming removed 5 bases from V and 2 bases from J; junction bases left unmatched: 5. Per the germline V gene, CDR1 is SEHNR and CDR2 is FQNEAQ (reference sequence). This CDR3 spans 14 amino acids. The CDR3 loop is CASSGTVSNYGYTL. DNA of the CDR3: TGTGCCAGCAGCGGGACAGTTTCCAACTATGGCTACACCCTC.

This clonotype was found a few times. The chain combines TRBV3-1 with TRBJ1-2; no firm D call. Trimming stripped 7 bases from V and 1 base from J, with 10 bases between. Germline V gives CDR1 LGHDT, CDR2 YNNKEL (reference sequence). The CDR3 is 13 amino acids. CDR3 region: CASTAGSNYGYTF. CDR3 sequence (DNA): TGTGCCAGCACCGCGGGGAGTAACTATGGCTACACCTTC.

This clonotype was seen more than once but under ten times. The chain couples TRBV14 to TRBJ1-1; D unresolved. Germline CDR1 is SGHDN and CDR2 is FVKESK. CDR3 length: 12 residues. Deletions cut 6 bases from V and 5 bases from J, with 10 bases between. This CDR3 is CASRWRETEAFF. The CDR3 DNA sequence: TGTGCCAGCAGATGGAGGGAAACTGAAGCTTTCTTT.

This clonotype was found once. The chain carries TRBV20-1 and TRBJ2-5; TRBD1 is a possible D gene (5 bases). The CDR3 length is 14 residues. Trimming removed 0 bases from V and 9 bases from J, with 17 bases in between. Germline assignment: CDR1 DFQATT and CDR2 SNEGSKA (reference sequence). The CDR3 bases are TGCAGTGCTAGAGATCCCGCAGGGCCTCAGCCCCAGTACTTC. Translated: CSARDPAGPQPQYF.